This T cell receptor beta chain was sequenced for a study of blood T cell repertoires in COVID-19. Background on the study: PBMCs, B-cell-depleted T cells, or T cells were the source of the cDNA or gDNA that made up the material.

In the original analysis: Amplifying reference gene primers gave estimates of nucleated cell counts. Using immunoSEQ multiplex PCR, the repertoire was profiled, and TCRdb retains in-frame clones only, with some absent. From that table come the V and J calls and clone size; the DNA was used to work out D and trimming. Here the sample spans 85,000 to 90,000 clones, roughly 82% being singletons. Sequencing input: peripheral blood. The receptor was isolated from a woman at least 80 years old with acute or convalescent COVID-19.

As DNA, the CDR3 is TGCGCCAGCAGCCAAGAAGGCCTGGGACAGAGGGAGACCCAGTACTTC. Translation gives CASSQEGLGQRETQYF. The V and J genes are TRBV4-1 and TRBJ2-5, with TRBD1 matching 7 bases. The CDR3 loop spans 16 amino acids. V was clipped by 0 bases and J by 5 bases; unmatched bases: 9. Germline V gene sequence: CDR1 MGHRA, CDR2 YSYEKL.